Listed below are T cell receptor beta chains from one sample, sequenced in a study of metastatic and nonmetastatic thyroid tumors. TCRdb reanalyzed the PCR reads via MiXCR. The sample yields 15,000 to 20,000 clones, 15% to 19% seen once. Sequenced sample: blood. These receptors all stem from a female donor with papillary thyroid cancer or a benign thyroid nodule (not recorded which). Some clones in this sample may be carry-over from other donors' samples. Each CDR3 is given with its conserved first and last residue. The order of the fields is clone size, V gene, D gene, CDR3 length, J gene, CDR3 protein, CDR3 DNA. The D gene is left open where the match is weak. A clone size is listed for some rows: how often the clone was seen (once, few, many), or a class if it is expanded.

>.|TRBV28|.|11|TRBJ2-7
CASRLYYEQSF
TGTGCCAGCAGGCTATATTACGAGCAGTCCTTC
>.|TRBV4-1|.|13|TRBJ2-2
CASSQPGPGELFF
TGCGCCAGCAGCCAACCGGGGCCCGGGGAGCTGTTTTTT
>few|TRBV6-7|TRBD2|18|TRBJ2-3
CANSTLVAGGTSTDTQYF
TGTGCCAACAGTACGTTGGTAGCGGGAGGGACGTCGACAGATACGCAGTATTTT
>many|TRBV16|TRBD1|13|TRBJ1-4
CASSLQTGPKLFF
TGTGCCAGCAGCCTTCAGACAGGGCCAAAACTGTTTTTT
>many|TRBV7-2|.|15|TRBJ1-3
CASSLARVSGNTIYF
TGTGCCAGCAGCTTAGCTCGGGTCTCTGGAAACACCATATATTTT
>many|TRBV19|.|16|TRBJ2-5
CASSTHWTLREETQYF
TGTGCCAGTAGTACCCACTGGACCCTCCGGGAAGAGACCCAGTACTTC
>many|TRBV7-3|TRBD2|19|TRBJ2-2
CASILFQLAGVGSAGELFF
TGTGCCAGCATCCTTTTCCAGCTAGCGGGAGTTGGATCGGCCGGGGAGCTGTTTTTT
>many|TRBV6-1|.|12|TRBJ1-2
CASSTGNYGYTF
TGTGCCAGCAGTACAGGGAACTATGGCTACACCTTC
>medium-sized|TRBV6-1|.|14|TRBJ2-7
CASRRGGLSNEQYF
TGTGCCAGCAGGCGGGGCGGGCTTTCTAACGAGCAGTACTTC
>many|TRBV19|TRBD2|17|TRBJ2-3
CASTQTGREINTDTQYF
TGTGCCAGTACCCAAACTGGGAGGGAGATCAACACAGATACGCAGTATTTT
>many|TRBV18|TRBD2|16|TRBJ2-2
CASSPPGAGVSQELFF
TGTGCCAGCTCACCTCCAGGAGCGGGAGTCTCGCAGGAGCTGTTTTTT
>.|TRBV5-1|.|12|TRBJ2-3
CASSLDGEAQYF
TGCGCCAGCAGCTTGGATGGGGAGGCGCAGTATTTT
>medium-sized|TRBV28|TRBD2|14|TRBJ2-7
CASSPRLAAYEQYF
TGTGCCAGCAGTCCAAGACTAGCGGCCTACGAGCAGTACTTC
>.|TRBV4-1|.|14|TRBJ2-7
CASSQVGTGDEQYF
TGCGCCAGCAGCCAAGTGGGAACCGGGGACGAGCAGTACTTC
>.|TRBV20-1|TRBD2|14|TRBJ2-3
CSAPHISGTDTQYF
TGCAGTGCTCCGCATATTAGCGGGACAGATACGCAGTATTTT
>many|TRBV19|.|14|TRBJ2-5
CASTATLYQETQYF
TGTGCCAGTACCGCCACTCTGTACCAAGAGACCCAGTACTTC
>many|TRBV7-2|TRBD2|16|TRBJ2-5
CASSPGSGRAGETQYF
TGTGCCAGCAGCCCAGGGAGCGGGAGGGCAGGGGAGACCCAGTACTTC
>many|TRBV3-1|.|15|TRBJ1-3
CASSQDSGLEGAIYF
TGTGCCAGCAGCCAAGATTCGGGCCTGGAGGGCGCCATATATTTT
>many|TRBV2|.|13|TRBJ1-5
CASSDDYNQPQHF
TGTGCCAGCAGTGATGATTATAATCAGCCCCAGCATTTT
>many|TRBV14|TRBD2|16|TRBJ2-3
CASSHLAGGRTDTQYF
TGTGCCAGCAGCCATCTAGCGGGGGGTCGCACAGATACGCAGTATTTT
>medium-sized|TRBV6-6|.|16|TRBJ1-2
CASSYLSGGRNYGYTF
TGTGCCAGCAGTTACTTATCGGGGGGACGAAACTATGGCTACACCTTC
>medium-sized|TRBV6-2/TRBV6-3|TRBD1|13|TRBJ2-5
CASQRDRQETQYF
TGTGCCAGTCAACGGGACAGACAAGAGACCCAGTACTTC
>.|TRBV6-1|TRBD2|15|TRBJ2-7
CASSIGAGGPNEQYF
TGTGCCAGCAGCATCGGAGCGGGGGGGCCCAACGAGCAGTACTTC
>medium-sized|TRBV6-1|TRBD2|15|TRBJ2-5
CASSTTSGEQETQYF
TGTGCCAGCAGCACGACTAGCGGGGAGCAAGAGACCCAGTACTTC
>few|TRBV6-1|TRBD1|15|TRBJ2-7
CARSDYHRGSYEQYF
TGTGCAAGAAGTGACTACCACAGGGGGTCCTACGAGCAGTACTTC
>medium-sized|TRBV19|.|11|TRBJ2-3
CATGAGDTQYF
TGTGCCACCGGGGCCGGAGATACGCAGTATTTT
>many|TRBV6-5|.|16|TRBJ2-3
CASSYSAGRITDTQYF
TGTGCCAGCAGTTACTCGGCGGGCAGGATCACAGATACGCAGTATTTT
>many|TRBV5-1|.|15|TRBJ1-2
CASSLTTGTNYGYTF
TGCGCCAGCAGTCTTACGACGGGAACTAACTATGGCTACACCTTC
>medium-sized|TRBV6-1|TRBD1|14|TRBJ2-2
CASRDRGGTGELFF
TGTGCCAGCAGAGACAGGGGGGGGACCGGGGAGCTGTTTTTT
>.|TRBV14|.|15|TRBJ1-4
CASSQDRQGNEKLFF
TGTGCCAGCAGCCAAGATCGTCAGGGAAATGAAAAACTGTTTTTT
>many|TRBV13|TRBD2|17|TRBJ2-3
CASSLGAPSGPTDTQYF
TGTGCCAGCAGCTTAGGGGCCCCTAGCGGACCCACAGATACGCAGTATTTT
>many|TRBV20-1|.|13|TRBJ1-5
CSAGPGPNQPQHF
TGCAGTGCTGGACCGGGACCCAATCAGCCCCAGCATTTT
>medium-sized|TRBV15|.|15|TRBJ2-7
CATSKRNLAVGEQYF
TGTGCCACCAGCAAGAGAAATCTGGCGGTGGGTGAGCAGTACTTC
>many|TRBV11-1|.|16|TRBJ2-3
CASSGERLTSTDTQYF
TGTGCCAGCAGCGGGGAAAGGCTTACTAGCACAGATACGCAGTATTTT
>few|TRBV6-1|TRBD1|14|TRBJ1-2
CASSSTGVGYGYTF
TGTGCCAGCAGCTCGACAGGGGTGGGCTATGGCTACACCTTC
>once|TRBV30|TRBD1|15|TRBJ2-7
CAWRSPGQGAYEQYF
TGTGCCTGGAGGTCCCCGGGACAGGGGGCCTACGAGCAGTACTTC
>many|TRBV5-8|.|15|TRBJ1-3
CASSFGPYSGNTIYF
TGTGCCAGCAGCTTCGGACCCTACTCTGGAAACACCATATATTTT
>few|TRBV10-3|.|14|TRBJ2-7
CAISGEGGPYEQYF
TGTGCCATCAGTGGGGAGGGGGGTCCCTACGAGCAGTACTTC
>many|TRBV11-2|.|11|TRBJ2-3
CASSLADTQYF
TGTGCCAGCAGCTTGGCAGATACGCAGTATTTT
>many|TRBV5-1|.|13|TRBJ1-1
CASSREGNTEAFF
TGCGCCAGCAGTCGGGAAGGGAACACTGAAGCTTTCTTT
>.|TRBV20-1|TRBD2|15|TRBJ2-1
CSANPGLAGVKEQFF
TGCAGTGCTAACCCTGGACTTGCGGGGGTGAAGGAGCAGTTCTTC
>.|TRBV6-1|TRBD1|15|TRBJ2-7
CASEVRDRGPYEQYF
TGTGCCAGCGAGGTCCGGGACAGGGGGCCCTACGAGCAGTACTTC
>.|TRBV7-2|.|13|TRBJ2-2
CASSLSQTGELFF
TGTGCCAGCAGCTTAAGTCAGACCGGGGAGCTGTTTTTT
>many|TRBV5-1|.|14|TRBJ2-1
CASSLEGRADEQFF
TGCGCCAGCAGCTTGGAGGGCAGGGCTGATGAGCAGTTCTTC
>medium-sized|TRBV12-3/TRBV12-4|TRBD1|16|TRBJ2-3
CASSLFGTGDTDTQYF
TGTGCCAGCAGTTTATTTGGGACAGGAGACACAGATACGCAGTATTTT
>many|TRBV9|TRBD1|14|TRBJ2-1
CASSTRTGDNEQFF
TGTGCCAGCAGCACCCGGACAGGGGACAATGAGCAGTTCTTC
>many|TRBV19|TRBD1|13|TRBJ1-2
CASSMGQYDGYTF
TGTGCCAGTAGTATGGGACAGTATGATGGCTACACCTTC
>.|TRBV4-1|.|14|TRBJ1-4
CASSLRAANEKLFF
TGCGCCAGCAGTCTAAGGGCTGCTAATGAAAAACTGTTTTTT
>few|TRBV5-1|.|13|TRBJ2-5
CVSSPPGGQTQYF
TGCGTCAGCAGCCCCCCCGGGGGGCAGACCCAGTACTTC